This TCR beta chain was captured by sequencing in a study of chemoradiotherapy in HPV16-positive cancers. About the study: Functional T-cell assays on a couple of HPV16-positive patients' cells defined candidate HPV-specific clones and common TCR motifs. Study-wide findings and caveats: Candidate HPV-specific clones and E7-related TCR motifs grew in tumor during treatment. Functional assays defining HPV-specific T cells used only a couple of HPV16-positive patients.

Clones were sequenced by immunoSEQ multiplex PCR, and TCRdb holds only the in-frame ones, with some missing. The sample carries thousands of clones, 85% to 90% recorded once. This CDR3 contains 14 residues. Germline loops: CDR1 MNHNS, CDR2 SASEGT. Trimming cost V 6 bases and J 1 base, with 12 bases left between them. A note on this clone: As yet, its antigen is unknown.

Repertoires were sampled repeatedly during chemoradiotherapy. The receptor was derived from a human donor with HPV-associated anogenital cancer. The chain combines TRBV6-1 with TRBJ1-1; D may be TRBD1 (6 bases). Here the sequenced sample was tumor tissue, taken from a patient who underwent chemoradiotherapy. The CDR3 reads CASRNREGNTEAFF. As DNA, the CDR3 is TGTGCCAGCAGGAACAGGGAGGGGAACACTGAAGCTTTCTTT.